The 9 T cell receptor beta chains listed next were all sequenced from one sample in a study of metastatic and nonmetastatic thyroid tumors. Not a single patient had been given any form of treatment at any point before undergoing thyroid surgery. Using MiXCR, TCRdb reanalyzed the PCR reads. Among approximately 8,000 clones listed, 25% to 40% were seen once. The sequencing sample was made of tumor tissue. The receptor source for this set is a female donor with papillary thyroid cancer or a benign thyroid nodule (not recorded which). Some clones in this sample may be carry-over from other donors' samples.

The chain joins TRBV11-3 to TRBJ1-6; D is possibly TRBD1 (5 bases). Germline loops: CDR1 SGHNT, CDR2 YENEEA. There are 15 residues in the CDR3. With 1 base removed from V and 7 bases from J, the gap between germline ends came to 11 bases. The CDR3 region is CASSLGGGGNSPLHF. DNA of the CDR3: TGTGCCAGCAGCTTAGGAGGTGGGGGGAATTCACCCCTCCACTTT.

This clone is classed as medium-sized (0.01 to 0.1%). V usage is TRBV20-1 and J usage is TRBJ1-5; 9 bases map to TRBD1. This CDR3 comprises 14 residues. Germline loops: CDR1 DFQATT, CDR2 SNEGSKA (reference sequence). V shed 5 bases and J 0 bases; nucleotides not matched to a gene: 2. CDR3 protein: CSAGTGNSNQPQHF. The CDR3 nucleotides are TGCAGTGCTGGGACAGGGAATAGCAATCAGCCCCAGCATTTT.

The chain couples TRBV28 to TRBJ2-3; D ambiguous. The germline V and J ends were trimmed by 3 bases and 0 bases, with 7 bases remaining between them. Per the germline V gene, CDR1 is MDHEN and CDR2 is SYDVKM. The CDR3 consists of 14 residues. CDR3 nucleotide sequence: TGTGCCAGCAGTTTGGAGCCGAGCACAGATACGCAGTATTTT. It translates to CASSLEPSTDTQYF.

The sample holds a few counts of this clone. V is TRBV6-1 and J is TRBJ1-4; weak D call: TRBD1 (5 bases). The CDR3 is 14 amino acids. CDR1 and CDR2 from the germline V gene are MNHNS and SASEGT. The V gene lost 5 bases and the J gene lost 2 bases, with 9 bases spanning the gap. The CDR3 is CASSRGTTNEKLFF. As DNA, the CDR3 is TGTGCCAGCAGTCGGGGGACCACTAATGAAAAACTGTTTTTT.

V is TRBV6-1 and J is TRBJ2-3; 10 bases match TRBD2. This CDR3 is 13 amino acids long. Unmatched junction bases numbered 6, after V lost 9 bases and J lost 6 bases. Germline CDR1 and CDR2: MNHNS and SASEGT. CDR3 DNA sequence: TGTGCCAGTCGTACTAGCGGGACCGATACGCAGTATTTT. Translation: CASRTSGTDTQYF.

The genes are TRBV20-1 and TRBJ1-5; 8 bases map to TRBD1. Germline trimming cut 2 bases from V and 6 bases from J; bases unmatched to any gene: 6. Germline loops: CDR1 DFQATT, CDR2 SNEGSKA (reference sequence). The CDR3 is 14 amino acids. The CDR3: CSARIQGAGQPQHF. Written as DNA, the CDR3 is TGCAGTGCTAGAATCCAGGGGGCGGGTCAGCCCCAGCATTTT.

This chain connects TRBV28 to TRBJ2-2, with a weak D call TRBD2 (5 bases). Per the germline V gene, CDR1 is MDHEN and CDR2 is SYDVKM. The V end lost 8 bases, the J end lost 1 base, and 20 bases lay between the germline ends. This CDR3 is 17 amino acids long. The CDR3 loop is CASSVGALRLNTGELFF. As DNA, the CDR3 is TGTGCCAGCTCGGTGGGAGCCCTAAGATTGAACACCGGGGAGCTGTTTTTT.

This clone qualifies as medium-sized. CDR3: CASSGTSGAYEQYF. The CDR3 nucleotides read TGTGCCAGCAGTGGGACTAGCGGAGCTTACGAGCAGTACTTC. The chain uses TRBV5-5 and TRBJ2-7; TRBD2 matches 11 bases. Germline V gene lookup returns CDR1 SGHKS and CDR2 YYEKEE (reference sequence). The junction had 5 bases not matched to a gene; V was cut back by 5 bases and J by 4 bases. The CDR3 covers 14 residues.

This clone ranks as medium-sized (0.01 to 0.1%). This chain joins TRBV2 and TRBJ2-7; TRBD2 agrees at 8 bases. V was pared by 4 bases and J by 6 bases, with 5 bases of the junction left unmatched. The CDR3 length is 13 residues. Germline lookup yields CDR1 SNHLY and CDR2 FYNNEI. The chain's CDR3 is CASSGGREAEQYF. CDR3 in DNA: TGTGCCAGCAGTGGAGGGCGGGAGGCCGAGCAGTACTTC.